These 26 T cell receptor beta chains originate from one sample sequenced in a study of blood T cell repertoires in COVID-19. TCRdb's copy holds only in-frame clones and misses some; the assay was immunoSEQ multiplex PCR. The sample includes about 320,000 clones, 86% of them seen just once. Sequenced input: peripheral blood. The receptor set was obtained from a woman aged 45-65 years with acute or convalescent COVID-19.

The genes are TRBV5-1 and TRBJ2-1; D is possibly TRBD1 (6 bases). CDR3 size: 12 residues. CDR1 and CDR2 (germline): SGHRS, YFSETQ. Trimming pared 5 bases from V and 10 bases from J, leaving 13 bases between. DNA for the CDR3: TGCGCCAGCAGTTACAGGGCCCGAGAGCAGTTCTTC. Amino acid sequence: CASSYRAREQFF. Based on the CDR3 plus reference TRBV5-1 and TRBJ2-1, the full variable domain is KAGVTQTPRYLIKTRGQQVTLSCSPISGHRSVSWYQQTPGQGLQFLFEYFSETQRNKGNFPGRFSGRQFSNSRSEMNVSTLELGDSALYLCASSYRAREQFFGPGTRLTVL.

The CDR3 DNA sequence: TGTGCCAGTTCTGCTAGCGGGAGTGTCGAGACCCAGTACTTC. Encoded protein: CASSASGSVETQYF. The chain combines TRBV19 with TRBJ2-5; TRBD2 matches 10 bases. From germline, CDR1 is LNHDA and CDR2 SQIVND (reference sequence). The CDR3 has 14 amino acids. The V segment lost 8 bases and the J segment 5 bases; nucleotides outside the gene matches: 8.

This chain uses TRBV7-9 with TRBJ2-2, with D possibly being TRBD2 (6 bases). The CDR3 length is 17 residues. Trimming shortened V by 6 bases and J by 0 bases, and 17 bases separated the two germline ends. The germline V gene has CDR1 SEHNR and CDR2 FQNEAQ (reference sequence). The CDR3 spells CASRRGRDFANTGELFF. The CDR3 DNA follows: TGTGCCAGCAGGAGGGGACGGGACTTCGCGAACACCGGGGAGCTGTTTTTT. The entire variable domain, with the rest obtained from reference TRBV7-9 and TRBJ2-2, is as follows: DTGVSQNPRHKITKRGQNVTFRCDPISEHNRLYWYRQTLGQGPEFLTYFQNEAQLEKSRLLSDRFSAERPKGSFSTLEIQRTEQGDSAMYLCASRRGRDFANTGELFFGEGSRLTVL.

The CDR3 spells CASSLSPAGGSPTQYF. CDR3 bases: TGTGCCAGCAGCTTAAGTCCAGCGGGTGGCTCCCCAACGCAGTATTTT. The genes are TRBV7-2 and TRBJ2-3; possibly TRBD2 for D (6 bases). Germline V CDR1 and CDR2: SGHTA, FQGNSA. The CDR3 runs 16 residues. Deletions cut 2 bases from V and 9 bases from J, with 21 bases between.

This chain joins TRBV6-4 and TRBJ2-5; D gene ambiguous. The CDR3 is 13 amino acids. With 3 bases removed from V and 2 bases from J, the gap between germline ends came to 7 bases. Germline V CDR1 and CDR2: MRHNA, SNTAGT. CDR3 coding DNA: TGTGCCAGCAGTGAGGGCACACAAGAGACCCAGTACTTC. Protein product: CASSEGTQETQYF.

The chain combines TRBV12-3 or TRBV12-4 with TRBJ1-5; D is ambiguous. The length of the CDR3 is 13 residues. V was trimmed by 3 bases and J by 4 bases, leaving 7 bases between them. The chain's CDR3 is CASSFGLNQPQHF. The CDR3 region has the DNA TGTGCCAGCAGTTTTGGGCTGAATCAGCCCCAGCATTTT.

Only one count was recorded for this clone. This rearrangement joins TRBV4-2 to TRBJ2-1; D perhaps matches TRBD1 (5 bases). The germline V gene has CDR1 LGHNA and CDR2 YNFKEQ. CDR3 length equals 19 residues. V lost 1 base to trimming and J lost 0 bases, with 19 bases between them. The CDR3 here is CASSQVQESRRASYNEQFF. The CDR3 region has the DNA TGTGCCAGCAGCCAAGTACAGGAGAGCCGACGGGCCTCCTACAATGAGCAGTTCTTC.

The chain carries TRBV6-5 and TRBJ1-4; D gene uncertain. V lost 7 bases and J lost 4, with 16 bases in between. Germline lookup yields CDR1 MNHEY and CDR2 SVGAGI. CDR3 size: 15 residues. The CDR3 region is CASTPGPGINEKLFF. The CDR3 bases are TGTGCCAGCACCCCAGGTCCGGGGATTAATGAAAAACTGTTTTTT.

The chain links TRBV4-2 to TRBJ2-7, with unresolved D. Between the trimmed V and J ends, which lost 6 bases and 7 bases, there was a span of 19 bases. The CDR3 runs 14 residues. Germline V gene lookup returns CDR1 LGHNA and CDR2 YNFKEQ. DNA of the CDR3: TGTGCCAGCAGTCCAACGCGGCAAACGAGGGAGCAGTACTTC. Translating gives CASSPTRQTREQYF.

This rearrangement joins TRBV10-2 to TRBJ2-1, with 9 positions matching TRBD1. With V trimmed by 6 bases and J by 6 bases, 12 bases remained unmatched. Germline values: CDR1 WSHSY, CDR2 SAAADI. This CDR3 has 16 amino acids. As DNA, the CDR3 is TGCGCCAGCAGAGAATTCGACAGGGGGACGGGCAATGAGCAGTTCTTC. Translated, it gives CASREFDRGTGNEQFF.

The rearrangement joins TRBV2 to TRBJ2-1; 10 bases agree with TRBD2. The V and J ends lost 7 bases and 4 bases, in that order; junction bases with no gene match: 1. This CDR3 comprises 13 residues. CDR1 is SNHLY and CDR2 is FYNNEI in the germline V gene. CDR3 residues: CASTSGRYNEQFF. The DNA of the CDR3 is TGTGCCAGCACTAGCGGGAGATACAATGAGCAGTTCTTC. The full variable domain, in which reference TRBV2 and TRBJ2-1 provide the parts outside the CDR3, is EPEVTQTPSHQVTQMGQEVILRCVPISNHLYFYWYRQILGQKVEFLVSFYNNEISEKSEIFDDQFSVERPDGSNFTLKIRSTKLEDSAMYFCASTSGRYNEQFFGPGTRLTVL.

V usage is TRBV2 and J usage is TRBJ1-4; the match to TRBD1 covers 7 bases. V gave up 10 bases and J gave up 7 bases; unmatched junction bases: 18. Germline CDR1 and CDR2: SNHLY and FYNNEI. The CDR3 length is 16 residues. CDR3 residues: CATGGEQGRAREKLFF. CDR3 bases: TGTGCCACCGGGGGAGAACAGGGGCGCGCCCGTGAAAAACTGTTTTTT.

This clone was seen a few times. One junction end does not reproduce the germline sequence, and a read error may be involved. V usage is TRBV7-2 and J usage is TRBJ1-5; 8 nucleotides line up with TRBD1. This CDR3 has 14 residues. Looked up from germline, CDR1 is SGHTA and CDR2 is FQGNSA. The CDR3: CASSSDRGNQPQHF. The CDR3 nucleotides are TGTGCCAGCAGTTCCGACAGGGGCAACCAGCCCCAGCATTTT.

This clone was detected a few times. J is TRBJ2-2 and V is TRBV4-1; no firm D call. The CDR3 covers 15 residues. Germline assignment: CDR1 MGHRA and CDR2 YSYEKL. V was cut by 0 bases and J by 8 bases, with 13 bases left in between. CDR3 loop: CASSQEVTELGELFF. The CDR3 DNA reads as TGCGCCAGCAGCCAAGAAGTGACGGAGCTAGGGGAGCTGTTTTTT.

The chain combines TRBV28 with TRBJ1-1; no clear D. This CDR3 has 16 residues. Germline CDR1 and CDR2: MDHEN and SYDVKM. The V gene lost 3 bases and the J gene lost 2 bases, with 16 bases spanning the gap. This CDR3 reads CASSLARVRGNTEAFF. For the CDR3, the DNA is TGTGCCAGCAGTTTGGCCCGGGTCCGGGGTAACACTGAAGCTTTCTTT.

The chain employs TRBV19 and TRBJ2-3, with TRBD2 matching over 7 bases. With V trimmed by 4 bases and J by 0 bases, 10 bases remained unmatched. Germline loops: CDR1 LNHDA, CDR2 SQIVND (reference sequence). There are 17 residues in the CDR3. For the CDR3, the DNA is TGTGCCAGTAGTAGGCTAGCGGAGCGTACTAGCACAGATACGCAGTATTTT. Translating it yields CASSRLAERTSTDTQYF.

V gene TRBV27 combines with J gene TRBJ1-2, with a tentative D call TRBD1 (5 bases). Trimming pared 3 bases from V and 5 bases from J, leaving 10 bases between. Germline CDR1 and CDR2: MNHEY and SMNVEV (reference sequence). The CDR3 has 13 residues. CDR3 DNA sequence: TGTGCCAGCAGTTTTTTCCGGGGGTATGGCTACACCTTC. It yields the protein CASSFFRGYGYTF.

The J gene is TRBJ1-6, the V gene TRBV5-1; 12 positions match TRBD1. The CDR3 contains 16 residues. V lost 1 base, J lost 10 bases, and 6 bases stayed unmatched. Per the germline V gene, CDR1 is SGHRS and CDR2 is YFSETQ. The CDR3 nucleotides are TGCGCCAGCAGCTTGACCCCTGGGACAGGGGGCTCACCCCTCCACTTT. Translating gives CASSLTPGTGGSPLHF. Variable domain in full (rest from reference TRBV5-1 and TRBJ1-6): KAGVTQTPRYLIKTRGQQVTLSCSPISGHRSVSWYQQTPGQGLQFLFEYFSETQRNKGNFPGRFSGRQFSNSRSEMNVSTLELGDSALYLCASSLTPGTGGSPLHFGNGTRLTVT.

This chain links TRBV10-3 with TRBJ2-7, with 8 bases matching TRBD1. Trimming removed 4 bases from V and 7 bases from J; junction bases left unmatched: 9. The CDR3 runs 14 residues. Germline CDR1 is ENHRY and CDR2 is SYGVKD. The CDR3 sequence is CAISALTGVGEQYF. The CDR3 DNA is TGTGCCATCAGTGCATTGACAGGGGTTGGTGAGCAGTACTTC.

The chain couples TRBV6-1 to TRBJ2-2, with D possibly matching TRBD2 (5 bases). Looked up from germline, CDR1 is MNHNS and CDR2 is SASEGT. With 1 base removed from V and 4 bases from J, the gap between germline ends came to 10 bases. CDR3 length: 15 amino acids. For the CDR3, the DNA is TGTGCCAGCAGTGAAGATTGGGCGGGCACCGGGGAGCTGTTTTTT. The encoded protein is CASSEDWAGTGELFF.

This rearrangement joins TRBV18 to TRBJ2-2, with a possible D match to TRBD2 (5 bases). Trimming removed 2 bases from V and 6 bases from J, with 7 bases in between. CDR3 length: 13 amino acids. Germline assignment: CDR1 KGHSH and CDR2 LQKENI. The CDR3 region has the DNA TGTGCCAGCTCACCAGGACTCCCCGGGGAGCTGTTTTTT. This sequence encodes CASSPGLPGELFF.

This chain's CDR3 is CASSLRYEQYF. As DNA, the CDR3 is TGTGCCAGCAGCTTGAGGTACGAGCAGTACTTC. The chain carries TRBV7-9 and TRBJ2-7; D is ambiguous. The CDR3 runs to 11 residues. Trimming shortened V by 3 bases and J by 4 bases, and 4 bases separated the two germline ends. Germline assignment: CDR1 SEHNR and CDR2 FQNEAQ (reference sequence).

V gene TRBV28 combines with J gene TRBJ1-2, with 9 nucleotides matching TRBD1. CDR1 and CDR2 from the germline V gene are MDHEN and SYDVKM. The CDR3 is 14 residues long. The ends lost 5 bases at V and 4 bases at J; junction bases unmatched: 5. The chain's CDR3 is CASSPGQGIYGYTF. CDR3 nucleotide sequence: TGTGCCAGCAGTCCGGGACAGGGAATCTATGGCTACACCTTC.

In its sample, this clone was seen a few times. This chain joins TRBV18 and TRBJ1-4; 7 nucleotides match TRBD1. The CDR3 has 14 amino acids. The germline V gene encodes CDR1 KGHSH and CDR2 LQKENI. V shed 5 bases and J 7 bases; nucleotides not matched to a gene: 7. The CDR3 DNA follows: TGTGCCAGCTCATCCGGACAGGTCGGTGAAAAACTGTTTTTT. Its protein product is CASSSGQVGEKLFF.

The chain joins TRBV6-2 or TRBV6-3 to TRBJ2-5; no clear D gene. The CDR3 is 13 residues long. Trimming took off 7 bases at V and 4 bases at J, with 13 bases between the two ends. Germline values: CDR1 MNHEY, CDR2 SVGEGT. The CDR3 loop is CASIPFTRETQYF. CDR3 in DNA: TGTGCCAGCATCCCCTTCACAAGAGAGACCCAGTACTTC.

The chain carries TRBV4-2 and TRBJ2-2, with 9 bases fitting TRBD1. The CDR3 is 17 amino acids. Germline assignment: CDR1 LGHNA and CDR2 YNFKEQ. V was pared by 0 bases and J by 5 bases, with 7 bases of the junction left unmatched. The CDR3 region is CASSQEGVQGATGELFF. The CDR3 DNA is TGTGCCAGCAGCCAAGAGGGGGTACAGGGGGCAACCGGGGAGCTGTTTTTT.